This T cell receptor beta chain was identified in a study of T cells after yellow fever vaccination. Study-level results: On re-exposure, the response was weaker but peaked faster, at day 5 versus 15.

The authors made TCR cDNA by 5'RACE template switching, adding a universal primer site and UMIs. TCRdb processed the 5' RACE reads anew with MiXCR; each CDR3 protein has one entry. The profile shows about 320,000 distinct CDR3 sequences, over 3.5% of them singletons. The CDR3 runs 16 residues. V lost 0 bases, J lost 8 bases, and 16 bases lay in between. This clonotype was seen many times. Its antigen is still unknown. Sequencing was performed on PBMCs, taken 15 days after the yellow fever booster vaccination. The TCR comes from a man aged 18 to 35 who received the YFV17D yellow fever vaccine. This chain links TRBV12-3 or TRBV12-4 with TRBJ1-4; the D gene is possibly TRBD1 (5 bases). In nucleotides, the CDR3 is TGTGCCAGCAGTTTAGCGCTTTCAGGGCGCGTCGAAAAACTGTTTTTT. Protein product: CASSLALSGRVEKLFF.